The 13 T cell receptor beta chains given below trace back to one sample, sequenced in a study of monozygotic twins with inflammatory bowel disease. TCRdb reworked the 5' RACE reads into one entry per CDR3 protein, no DNA. The table lists around 220,000 distinct CDR3 sequences. Sequenced input: blood. The receptors derive from a human donor with ulcerative colitis or Crohn's disease, or a healthy co-twin of an affected twin (not recorded which).

The V call is TRBV4-2, the J call TRBJ2-1; TCRdb outputs TRBD2, but without DNA this stays unchecked. The CDR3 covers 15 residues. CDR1 and CDR2 (germline): LGHNA, YNFKEQ. The CDR3 reads CASSLSSGFYNEQFF.

This clonotype is identified as medium-sized from frequency. This chain joins TRBV7-8 and TRBJ1-2; checking the TCRdb D call of TRBD1 is not possible without DNA. The CDR3 covers 16 residues. Looked up from germline, CDR1 is SGHVS and CDR2 is FQNEAQ. The CDR3 loop reads CASSLLDTIPFYGYTF.

This sequence joins TRBV11-2 and TRBJ2-3; TCRdb designates TRBD2, a call that cannot be tested without DNA. Germline V gives CDR1 SGHAT, CDR2 FQNNGV. The CDR3 has 15 amino acids. The CDR3 sequence is CASSFITSGTDTQYF. The complete variable domain, with remaining parts taken from reference TRBV11-2 and TRBJ2-3, reads EAGVAQSPRYKIIEKRQSVAFWCNPISGHATLYWYQQILGQGPKLLIQFQNNGVVDDSQLPKDRFSAERLKGVDSTLKIQPAKLEDSAVYLCASSFITSGTDTQYFGPGTRLTVL.

This chain connects TRBV12-3 or TRBV12-4 to TRBJ2-7; TCRdb's D call of TRBD1 is untestable without DNA. CDR3 size: 15 residues. The CDR3 here is CASSTPGTEAYEQYF.

This chain uses TRBV5-1 with TRBJ1-4; TCRdb outputs TRBD1, but without DNA this stays unchecked. Germline assignment: CDR1 SGHRS and CDR2 YFSETQ. The CDR3 is 14 residues long. The CDR3 reads CASSFGGAGEKLFF. Filled out from reference TRBV5-1 and TRBJ1-4, the complete variable domain reads KAGVTQTPRYLIKTRGQQVTLSCSPISGHRSVSWYQQTPGQGLQFLFEYFSETQRNKGNFPGRFSGRQFSNSRSEMNVSTLELGDSALYLCASSFGGAGEKLFFGSGTQLSVL.

The genes are TRBV7-3 and TRBJ2-3; checking the TCRdb D call of TRBD2 is not possible without DNA. Germline CDR1 SGHTA, CDR2 FQGTGA. The CDR3 runs 19 residues. The chain's CDR3 is CASSTALTSGVPGTDTQYF.

V and J are TRBV6-2 or TRBV6-3 and TRBJ2-1; TCRdb reports TRBD1, a call that lacks DNA to check it against. Germline V gene data show CDR1 as MNHEY and CDR2 as SVGEGT. This CDR3 contains 15 residues. CDR3 region: CASSTLAGIGNEQFF.

The J gene is TRBJ1-2, the V gene TRBV7-9. Germline V gene data show CDR1 as SEHNR and CDR2 as FQNEAQ (reference sequence). This CDR3 is 15 amino acids long. CDR3 loop: CASSRSAGTNYGYTF.

The genes are TRBV28 and TRBJ1-5. CDR3 size: 15 residues. The germline CDR1 and CDR2 sequences are MDHEN and SYDVKM. CDR3 in amino acids: CASSSLRAPGQPQHF.

CDR3 sequence reads: CASSYGERGGTDTQYF. The chain joins TRBV6-5 to TRBJ2-3; the TCRdb call, TRBD2, lacks DNA for checking. The germline V gene encodes CDR1 MNHEY and CDR2 SVGAGI. The CDR3 contains 16 residues.

The chain uses TRBV6-5 and TRBJ2-1; TCRdb lists TRBD1, though no DNA is available to test this call. This CDR3 region has 18 residues. Germline CDR1 is MNHEY and CDR2 is SVGAGI. The CDR3: CASSPGQGLSGSYNEQFF.

The chain combines TRBV12-3 or TRBV12-4 with TRBJ1-1. The CDR3 runs to 14 residues. The CDR3 sequence: CASSLGRMNTEAFF.

This chain connects TRBV24-1 to TRBJ2-2; TCRdb gives TRBD2 as the D gene, but with no DNA this cannot be confirmed. The germline gives CDR1 KGHDR, CDR2 SFDVKD. The CDR3 is made up of 18 amino acids. The CDR3 protein is CATSDSKDSYANTGELFF.